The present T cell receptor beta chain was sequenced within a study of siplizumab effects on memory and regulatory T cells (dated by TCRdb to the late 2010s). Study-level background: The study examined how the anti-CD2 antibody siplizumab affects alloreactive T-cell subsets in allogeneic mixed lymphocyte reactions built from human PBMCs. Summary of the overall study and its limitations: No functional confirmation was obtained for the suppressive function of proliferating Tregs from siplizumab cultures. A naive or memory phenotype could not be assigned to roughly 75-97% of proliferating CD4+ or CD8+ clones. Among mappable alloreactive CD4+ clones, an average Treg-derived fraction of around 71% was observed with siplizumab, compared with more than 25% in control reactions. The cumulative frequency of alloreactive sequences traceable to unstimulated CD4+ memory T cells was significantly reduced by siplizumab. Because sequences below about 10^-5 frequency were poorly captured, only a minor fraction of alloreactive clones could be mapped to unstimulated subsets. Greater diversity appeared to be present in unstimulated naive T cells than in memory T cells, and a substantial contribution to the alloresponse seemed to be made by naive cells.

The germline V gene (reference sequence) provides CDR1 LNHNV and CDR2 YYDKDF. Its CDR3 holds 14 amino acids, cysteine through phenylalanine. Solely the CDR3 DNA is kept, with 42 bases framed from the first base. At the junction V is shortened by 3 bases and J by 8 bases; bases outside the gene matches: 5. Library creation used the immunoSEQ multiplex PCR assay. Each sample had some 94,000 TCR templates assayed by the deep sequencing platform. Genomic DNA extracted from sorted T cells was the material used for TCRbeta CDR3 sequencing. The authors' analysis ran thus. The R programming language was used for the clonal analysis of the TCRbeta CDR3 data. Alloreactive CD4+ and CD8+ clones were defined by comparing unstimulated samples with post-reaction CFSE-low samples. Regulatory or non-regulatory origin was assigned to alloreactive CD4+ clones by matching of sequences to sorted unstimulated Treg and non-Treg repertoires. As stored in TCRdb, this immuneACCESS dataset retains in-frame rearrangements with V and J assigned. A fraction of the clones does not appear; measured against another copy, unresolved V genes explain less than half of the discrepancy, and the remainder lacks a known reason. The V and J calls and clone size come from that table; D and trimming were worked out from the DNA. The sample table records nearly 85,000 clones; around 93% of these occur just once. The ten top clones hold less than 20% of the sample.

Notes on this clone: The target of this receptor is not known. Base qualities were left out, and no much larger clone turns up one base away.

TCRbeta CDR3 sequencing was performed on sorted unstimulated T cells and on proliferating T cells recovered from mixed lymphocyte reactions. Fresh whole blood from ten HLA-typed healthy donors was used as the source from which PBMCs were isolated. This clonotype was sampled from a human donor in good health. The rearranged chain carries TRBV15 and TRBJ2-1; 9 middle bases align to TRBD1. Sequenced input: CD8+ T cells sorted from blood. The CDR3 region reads CATSRGTGSYEQFF. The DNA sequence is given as TGTGCCACCAGCAGGGGGACAGGGTCGTATGAGCAGTTCTTC.